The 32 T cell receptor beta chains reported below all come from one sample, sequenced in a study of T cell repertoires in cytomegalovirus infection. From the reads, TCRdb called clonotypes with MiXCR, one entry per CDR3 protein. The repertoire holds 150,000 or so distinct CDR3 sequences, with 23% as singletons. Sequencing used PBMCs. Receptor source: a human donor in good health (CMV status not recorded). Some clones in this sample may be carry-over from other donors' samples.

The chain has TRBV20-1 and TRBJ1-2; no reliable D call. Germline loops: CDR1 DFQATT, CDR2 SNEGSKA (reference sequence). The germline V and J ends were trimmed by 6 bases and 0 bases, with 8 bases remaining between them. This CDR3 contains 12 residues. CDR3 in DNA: TGCAGTGCCGAAGAAACTAACTATGGCTACACCTTC. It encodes CSAEETNYGYTF.

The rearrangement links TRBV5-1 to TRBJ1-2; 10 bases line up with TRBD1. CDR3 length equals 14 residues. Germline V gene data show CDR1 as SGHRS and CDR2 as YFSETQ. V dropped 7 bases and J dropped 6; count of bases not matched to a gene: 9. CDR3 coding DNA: TGCGCCAGCCGGACAGGGGGTTTTTATGATGGCTACACCTTC. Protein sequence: CASRTGGFYDGYTF. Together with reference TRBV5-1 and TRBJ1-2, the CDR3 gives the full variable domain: KAGVTQTPRYLIKTRGQQVTLSCSPISGHRSVSWYQQTPGQGLQFLFEYFSETQRNKGNFPGRFSGRQFSNSRSEMNVSTLELGDSALYLCASRTGGFYDGYTFGSGTRLTVV.

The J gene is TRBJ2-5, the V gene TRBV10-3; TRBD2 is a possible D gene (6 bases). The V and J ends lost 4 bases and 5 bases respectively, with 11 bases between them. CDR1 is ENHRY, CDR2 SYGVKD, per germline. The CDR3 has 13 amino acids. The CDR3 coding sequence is TGTGCCATCAGTGGGGGAGGATGGGAGACCCAGTACTTC. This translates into CAISGGGWETQYF.

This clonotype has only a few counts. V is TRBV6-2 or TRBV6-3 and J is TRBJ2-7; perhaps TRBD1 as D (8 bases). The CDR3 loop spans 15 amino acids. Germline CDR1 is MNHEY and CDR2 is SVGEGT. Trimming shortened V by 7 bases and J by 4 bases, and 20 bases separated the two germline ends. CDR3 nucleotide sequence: TGTGCCAGCACCTCCGGGGGGACAGGCTTTTACGAGCAGTACTTC. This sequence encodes CASTSGGTGFYEQYF.

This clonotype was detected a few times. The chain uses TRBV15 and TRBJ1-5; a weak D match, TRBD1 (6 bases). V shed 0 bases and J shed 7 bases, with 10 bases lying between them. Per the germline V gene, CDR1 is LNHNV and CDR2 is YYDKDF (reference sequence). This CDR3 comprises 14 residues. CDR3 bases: TGTGCCACCAGCAGAGATCGGGGGGCCCAGCCCCAGCATTTT. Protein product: CATSRDRGAQPQHF.

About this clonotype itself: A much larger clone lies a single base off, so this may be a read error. CDR3 region: CASSRDNTDTRYF. The CDR3 region has the DNA TGTGCCAGCAGCCGAGACAACACAGATACGCGGTATTTT. The chain couples TRBV7-2 to TRBJ2-3; D unclear. This CDR3 has 13 amino acids. CDR1 is SGHTA, CDR2 FQGNSA, per germline.

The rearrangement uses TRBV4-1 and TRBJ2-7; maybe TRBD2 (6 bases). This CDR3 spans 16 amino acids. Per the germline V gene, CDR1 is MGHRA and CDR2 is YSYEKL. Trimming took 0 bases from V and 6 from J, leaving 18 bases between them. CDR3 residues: CASSQDEGRSATEQYF. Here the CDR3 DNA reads TGCGCCAGCAGCCAAGATGAGGGGAGGTCGGCTACCGAGCAGTACTTC.

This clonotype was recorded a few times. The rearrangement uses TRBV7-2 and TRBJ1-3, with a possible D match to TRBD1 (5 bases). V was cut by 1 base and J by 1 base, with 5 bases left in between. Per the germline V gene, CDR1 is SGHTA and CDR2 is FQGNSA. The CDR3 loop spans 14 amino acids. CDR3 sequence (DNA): TGTGCCAGCAGCTTAGGACAGTCTGGAAACACCATATATTTT. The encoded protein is CASSLGQSGNTIYF.

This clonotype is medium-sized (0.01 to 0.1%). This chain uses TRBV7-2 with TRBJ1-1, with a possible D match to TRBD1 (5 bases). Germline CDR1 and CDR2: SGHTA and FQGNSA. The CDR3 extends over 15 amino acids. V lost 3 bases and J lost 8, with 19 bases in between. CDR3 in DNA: TGTGCCAGCAGCTTCCAATCCGGGACTGTGATGGAAGCTTTCTTT. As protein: CASSFQSGTVMEAFF.

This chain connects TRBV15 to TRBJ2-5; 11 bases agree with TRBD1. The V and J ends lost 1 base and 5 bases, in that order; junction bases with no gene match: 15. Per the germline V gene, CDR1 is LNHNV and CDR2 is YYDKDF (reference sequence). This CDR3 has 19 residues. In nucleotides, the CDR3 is TGTGCCACCAGCAGAGGAGCCGTCACGGACAGGGGGCTTAGGGAGACCCAGTACTTC. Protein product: CATSRGAVTDRGLRETQYF.

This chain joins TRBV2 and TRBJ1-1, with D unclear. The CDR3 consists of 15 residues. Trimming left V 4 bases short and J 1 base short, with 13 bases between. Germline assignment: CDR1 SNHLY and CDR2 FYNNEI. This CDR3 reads CASSVQSRPNTEAFF. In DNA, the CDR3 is TGTGCCAGCAGTGTCCAGAGCCGACCGAACACTGAAGCTTTCTTT.

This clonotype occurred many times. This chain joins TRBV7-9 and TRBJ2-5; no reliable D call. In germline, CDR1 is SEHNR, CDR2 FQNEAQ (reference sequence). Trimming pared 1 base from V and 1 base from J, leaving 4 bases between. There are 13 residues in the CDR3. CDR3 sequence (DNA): TGTGCCAGCAGCTTAGAGGGCCAAGAGACCCAGTACTTC. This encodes CASSLEGQETQYF.

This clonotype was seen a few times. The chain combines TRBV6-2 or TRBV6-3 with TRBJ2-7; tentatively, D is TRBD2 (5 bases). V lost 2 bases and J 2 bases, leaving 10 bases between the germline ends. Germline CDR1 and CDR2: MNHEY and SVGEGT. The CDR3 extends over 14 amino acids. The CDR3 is CASSYGSGTYEQYF. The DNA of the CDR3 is TGTGCCAGCAGTTACGGGAGCGGAACCTACGAGCAGTACTTC.

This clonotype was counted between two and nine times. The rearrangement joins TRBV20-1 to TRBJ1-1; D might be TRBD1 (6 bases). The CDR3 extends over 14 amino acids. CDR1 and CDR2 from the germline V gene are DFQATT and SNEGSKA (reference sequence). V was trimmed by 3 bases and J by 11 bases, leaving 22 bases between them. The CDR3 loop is CSASQRGASGKAFF. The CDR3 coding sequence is TGCAGTGCTAGTCAGAGGGGGGCCTCTGGGAAGGCTTTCTTT.

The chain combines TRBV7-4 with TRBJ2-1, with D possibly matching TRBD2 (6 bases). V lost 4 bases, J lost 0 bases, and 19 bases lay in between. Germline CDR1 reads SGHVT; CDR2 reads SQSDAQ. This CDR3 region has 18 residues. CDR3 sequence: CASSSQRAEGSSYNEQFF. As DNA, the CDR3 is TGTGCCAGCAGCTCCCAGCGAGCGGAGGGAAGCTCCTACAATGAGCAGTTCTTC.

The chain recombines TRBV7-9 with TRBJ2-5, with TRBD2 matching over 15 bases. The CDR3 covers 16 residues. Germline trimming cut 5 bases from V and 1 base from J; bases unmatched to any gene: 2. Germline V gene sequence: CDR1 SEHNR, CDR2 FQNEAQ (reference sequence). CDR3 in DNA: TGTGCCAGCAGCCGGGGACTAGCGGGGGGCCAAGAGACCCAGTACTTC. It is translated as CASSRGLAGGQETQYF.

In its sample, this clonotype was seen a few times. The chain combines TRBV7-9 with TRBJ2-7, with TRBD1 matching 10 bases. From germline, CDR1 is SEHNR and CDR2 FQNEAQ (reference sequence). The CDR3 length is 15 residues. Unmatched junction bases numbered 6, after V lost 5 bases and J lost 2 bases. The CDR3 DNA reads TGTGCCAGCAGCCTACCGGGGACAGGGGCCTACGAGCAGTACTTC. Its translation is CASSLPGTGAYEQYF.

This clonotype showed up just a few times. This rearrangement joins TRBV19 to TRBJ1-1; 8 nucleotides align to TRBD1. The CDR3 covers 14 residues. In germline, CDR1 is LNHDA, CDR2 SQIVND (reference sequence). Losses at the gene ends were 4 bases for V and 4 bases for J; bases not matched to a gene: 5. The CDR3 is CASSTDRAGTEAFF. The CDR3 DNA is TGTGCCAGTAGTACGGACAGGGCCGGCACTGAAGCTTTCTTT.

The CDR3 loop reads CSASGQRVTEAFF. The DNA of the CDR3 is TGCAGCGCCTCGGGACAAAGGGTCACTGAAGCTTTCTTT. The chain links TRBV29-1 to TRBJ1-1, with a tentative D call TRBD1 (6 bases). Germline loops: CDR1 SQVTM, CDR2 ANQGSEA. Trimming took 7 bases from V and 4 from J, leaving 16 bases between them. CDR3 length equals 13 residues.

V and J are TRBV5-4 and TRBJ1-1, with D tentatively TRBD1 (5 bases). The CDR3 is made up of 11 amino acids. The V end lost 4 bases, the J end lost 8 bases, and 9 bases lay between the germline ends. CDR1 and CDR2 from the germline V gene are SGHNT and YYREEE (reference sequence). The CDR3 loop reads CASSPGGEAFF. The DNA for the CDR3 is TGTGCCAGCAGCCCCGGGGGGGAAGCTTTCTTT.

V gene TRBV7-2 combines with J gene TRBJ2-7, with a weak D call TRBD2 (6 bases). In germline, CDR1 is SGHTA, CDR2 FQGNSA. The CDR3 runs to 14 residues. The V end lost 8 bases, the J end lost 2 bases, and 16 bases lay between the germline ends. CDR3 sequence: CASQGSGGPYEQYF. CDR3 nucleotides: TGTGCCAGCCAGGGTAGCGGAGGGCCCTACGAGCAGTACTTC.

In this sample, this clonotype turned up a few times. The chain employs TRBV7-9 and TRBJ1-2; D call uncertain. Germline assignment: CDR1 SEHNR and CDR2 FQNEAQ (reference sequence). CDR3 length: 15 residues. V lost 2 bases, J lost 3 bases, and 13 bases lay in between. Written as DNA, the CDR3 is TGTGCCAGCAGCTTACTGGGTGGCGGGGACTATGGCTACACCTTC. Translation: CASSLLGGGDYGYTF. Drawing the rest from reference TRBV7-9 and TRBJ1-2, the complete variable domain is DTGVSQNPRHKITKRGQNVTFRCDPISEHNRLYWYRQTLGQGPEFLTYFQNEAQLEKSRLLSDRFSAERPKGSFSTLEIQRTEQGDSAMYLCASSLLGGGDYGYTFGSGTRLTVV.

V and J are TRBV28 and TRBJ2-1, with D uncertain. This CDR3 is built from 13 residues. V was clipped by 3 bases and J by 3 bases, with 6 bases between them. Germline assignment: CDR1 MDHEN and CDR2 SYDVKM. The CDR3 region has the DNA TGTGCCAGCAGTTTGCCAGTCTACAATGAGCAGTTCTTC. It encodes CASSLPVYNEQFF.

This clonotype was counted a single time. CDR3 protein: CASSQDWASGETQYF. The CDR3 coding sequence is TGTGCCAGCAGCCAAGATTGGGCTAGCGGGGAGACCCAGTACTTC. The rearrangement uses TRBV14 and TRBJ2-5; TRBD2 matches at 8 bases. V was pared by 0 bases and J by 5 bases, with 5 bases of the junction left unmatched. CDR1 is SGHDN and CDR2 is FVKESK in the germline V gene. CDR3 length: 15 residues.

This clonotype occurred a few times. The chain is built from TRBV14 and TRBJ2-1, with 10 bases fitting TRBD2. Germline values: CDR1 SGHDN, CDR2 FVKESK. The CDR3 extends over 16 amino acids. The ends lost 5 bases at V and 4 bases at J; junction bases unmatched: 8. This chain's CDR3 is CASSKSSGGLYNEQFF. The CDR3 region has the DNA TGTGCCAGCAGCAAATCTAGCGGGGGCCTTTACAATGAGCAGTTCTTC.

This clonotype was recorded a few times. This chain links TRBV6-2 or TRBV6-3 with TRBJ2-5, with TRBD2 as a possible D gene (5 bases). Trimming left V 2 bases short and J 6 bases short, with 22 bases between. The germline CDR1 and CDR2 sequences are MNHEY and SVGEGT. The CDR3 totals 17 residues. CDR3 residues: CASSYPLEQRRLQTQYF. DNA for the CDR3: TGTGCCAGCAGTTACCCCCTGGAACAGCGGCGGCTGCAGACCCAGTACTTC.

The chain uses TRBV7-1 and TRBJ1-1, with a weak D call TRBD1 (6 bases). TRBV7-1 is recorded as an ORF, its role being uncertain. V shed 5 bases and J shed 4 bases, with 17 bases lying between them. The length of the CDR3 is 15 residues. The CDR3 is CASSQNRVVSTEAFF. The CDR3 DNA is TGTGCCAGCAGCCAAAACAGGGTTGTGAGCACTGAAGCTTTCTTT.

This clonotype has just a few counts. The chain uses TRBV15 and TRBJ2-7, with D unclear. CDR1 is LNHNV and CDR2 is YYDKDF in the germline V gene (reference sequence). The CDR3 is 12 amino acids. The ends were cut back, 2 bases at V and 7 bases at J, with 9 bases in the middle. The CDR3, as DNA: TGTGCCACCAGCAGAATCCCTGGGGAGCAGTACTTC. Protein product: CATSRIPGEQYF.

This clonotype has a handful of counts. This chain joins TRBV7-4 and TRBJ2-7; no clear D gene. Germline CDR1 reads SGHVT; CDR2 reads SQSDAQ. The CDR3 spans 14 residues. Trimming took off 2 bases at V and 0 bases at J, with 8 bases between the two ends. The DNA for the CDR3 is TGTGCCAGCAGCTTAACTGAAGTCTCCTACGAGCAGTACTTC. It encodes CASSLTEVSYEQYF.

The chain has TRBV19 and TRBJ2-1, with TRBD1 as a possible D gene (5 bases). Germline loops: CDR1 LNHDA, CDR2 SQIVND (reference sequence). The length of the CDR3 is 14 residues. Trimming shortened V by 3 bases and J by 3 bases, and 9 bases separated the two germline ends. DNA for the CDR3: TGTGCCAGTAGTATGGCAGGGAACTACAATGAGCAGTTCTTC. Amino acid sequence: CASSMAGNYNEQFF.

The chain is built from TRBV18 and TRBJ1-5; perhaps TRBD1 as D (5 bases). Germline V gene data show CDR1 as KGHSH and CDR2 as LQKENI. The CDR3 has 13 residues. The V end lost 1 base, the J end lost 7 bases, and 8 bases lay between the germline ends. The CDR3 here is CASSPLEGQPQHF. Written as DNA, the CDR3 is TGTGCCAGCTCACCACTTGAGGGGCAGCCCCAGCATTTT.

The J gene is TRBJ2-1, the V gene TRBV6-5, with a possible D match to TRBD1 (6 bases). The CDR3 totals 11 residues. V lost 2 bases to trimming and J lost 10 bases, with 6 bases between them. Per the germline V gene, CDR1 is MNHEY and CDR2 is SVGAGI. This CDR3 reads CASSYGTEQFF. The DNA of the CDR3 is TGTGCCAGCAGTTACGGGACAGAGCAGTTCTTC.